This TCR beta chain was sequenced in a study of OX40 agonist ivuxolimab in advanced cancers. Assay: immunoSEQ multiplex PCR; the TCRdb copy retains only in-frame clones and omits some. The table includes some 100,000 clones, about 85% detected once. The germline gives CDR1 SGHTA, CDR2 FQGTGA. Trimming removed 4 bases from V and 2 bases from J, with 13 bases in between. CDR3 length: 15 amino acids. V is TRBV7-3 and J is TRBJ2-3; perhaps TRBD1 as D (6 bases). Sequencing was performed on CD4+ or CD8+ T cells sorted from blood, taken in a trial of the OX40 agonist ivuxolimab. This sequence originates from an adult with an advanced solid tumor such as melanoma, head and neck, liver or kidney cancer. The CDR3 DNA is TGTGCCAGCAGCTCCCCTAAGGGGGTCACAGATACGCAGTATTTT. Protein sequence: CASSSPKGVTDTQYF.